This T cell receptor beta chain was found in a study of cytomegalovirus exposure and HLA in healthy donors (dated by TCRdb to between 2016 and 2019). Describing the broader study: An earlier analysis of approximately 600 of the donors reported more than 250 Gb of sequence data and around 120 million unique TCR beta sequences from roughly 200 million T cells. Roughly 300 gigabases of sequencing data and roughly 81 million unique TCR sequences made up an early release that covered 640 HLA-typed donors. The genetic ancestry cluster associated with self-reported Caucasian donors included roughly 84% of the roughly 400 genotyped donors. The study aimed to test whether signatures of past pathogen exposure could be identified by cataloging public T cell receptors. The study used immunosequencing to profile the T cell repertoires of around 600 subjects and linked those repertoires to cytomegalovirus serostatus. Along with the approximately 700-subject first cohort, a separate validation cohort of around 110 different subjects was used. To predict cytomegalovirus infection status, the study combined high-throughput TCR immunosequencing, statistical association of individual TCRs with disease status, and machine learning. A later analysis re-examined previously published TCR beta repertoires from about 700 donors and added high-resolution HLA genotyping to investigate patterns of TCR occurrence. The later analysis used no new phenotypic data to find candidate immune exposures, relying instead on TCR beta sequences and their occurrence across donors. To decide whether each TCR beta V gene segment behaved as functional or pseudogenic, an earlier analysis of some 600 of the donors relied on high-throughput TCR beta sequencing. Donor age, sex, ethnicity and CMV serostatus were collected together with the repertoire data. Genome-wide SNP genotypes for about 65% of the 666 donors were used in a later genetic analysis, which treated that subset as a discovery cohort. Every repertoire in the discovery cohort had been generated on one and the same sequencing platform. HLA typing covered class I and class II loci at four-digit resolution. Typing coverage differed by locus: A, B, C, DRB1 and DQB1 were typed in roughly 620-640 donors, DQA1 in about 500, DPA1 in around 610, and DPB1 in just under 490. Because of strong linkage in the cohort, five DR-DQ haplotypes were treated as single units for association and clustering. Across 398 genotyped donors of the cohort, an average of roughly 200,000 unique TCR beta nucleotide sequences per donor were sequenced, and around 20% of those sequences were non-productive.

CDR1 is given as MGHRA and CDR2 as YSYEKL, both from the germline V gene. The CDR3 runs 14 amino acids, cysteine and phenylalanine included. The CDR3 DNA has 42 bases and is translated from base 1. Trimming costs V 2 bases and J 4 bases, and their ends lie 11 bases apart. Broad study findings and their caveats: According to a later genetic analysis, donors in an Asian-associated ancestry cluster had fewer N-insertions in productive TCRs than the approximately 630-donor mean. For the cohort, immune exposure information was limited to CMV serostatus. In the study, some 180 TCR beta chains were listed as associated with cytomegalovirus. Across donors, most TCR sequences were observed very rarely, whereas some public TCRs were present in many individuals. A later analysis reported that several top co-occurrence clusters appeared linked to parvovirus B19, influenza, CMV and Epstein-Barr virus. A further reported finding was that TCR beta sequences accurately predicted the HLA-A and HLA-B alleles for most subjects in the first cohort. Some IMGT-functional V segments, including TRBV6-2 and TRBV6-3, could not be distinguished by the 87-base-pair reads and were therefore excluded. When HLA alleles, especially DR and DQ, strongly co-occurred, attributing TCR associations to individual alleles was difficult. In an earlier analysis of some 540 of the donors, most TCR beta V segments appeared in productive rearrangements about 87% or about 30% of the time, broadly matching IMGT annotations. A later analysis found that HLA-associated TCR beta chains were more clonally expanded and had lower generation probabilities than equally common non-associated chains. Sequencing depth was assumed to be roughly uniform across donors in the presence/absence analyses, though that assumption may not hold. A few of the identified cytomegalovirus-associated TCR beta chains were confirmed in vitro to be specific for cytomegalovirus antigens. Because counts were too low, 15 to 20 rarely observed V segments, including chromosome 9 orphons, were excluded from the earlier analysis of some 590 of the donors. The classifier was reported to diagnose cytomegalovirus status with high specificity and sensitivity in both the original cohort and the validation cohort. A later genetic analysis associated a missense DCLRE1C variant with V-gene and J-gene trimming of TCR beta chains, and an independent cohort replicated the association. Linkage disequilibrium might explain the correlated functional status among segregating V segments, but an unknown experimental factor could not be ruled out. A cluster of highly shared sequence variants was judged likely to be a technical artifact of the sequencing pipeline. Only TCR beta chains were sequenced in this cohort, and the absence of alpha or paired-chain data limited detectable features. Because some donors lacked HLA typing at each locus, the association tests relied only on the typed subset. It was suggested by the authors that the approach could potentially be generalized to other disease states and immunological phenotypes. Specific HLA alleles were associated with 15,000 to 20,000 TCR beta sequences at a false discovery rate of 0.05 in a later analysis. According to a later analysis, TCR association rates differed among HLA loci, with DRB1 alleles showing the most associated TCRs and HLA-C alleles showing the fewest. Most CMV-associated TCR beta chains appeared to be HLA-restricted in a later analysis, and the HLA associations seemed to be driven largely by CMV exposure.

In total, 600 or so healthy bone marrow donors made up the cohort. At the time of sampling, every cohort member was nominally healthy, though immune exposures that went unrecorded were likely present. The donor was CMV seropositive and was included in the group of 250 to 300 seropositive cohort members. Each donor provided a peripheral blood sample, and peripheral blood mononuclear cells were used for TCR beta sequencing. Genomic DNA extraction from the blood cell samples was performed with the Qiagen DNeasy Blood Extraction Kit. The library was generated by the immunoSEQ multiplex PCR assay. For the multiplex PCR, a mixture combining 60 forward primers for TCR Vbeta segments and 13 reverse primers for TCR Jbeta segments was used. A multiplex PCR assay on genomic DNA amplified the CDR3 region of rearranged TCR beta genes. The amplified TCR beta libraries were sequenced on the Illumina HiSeq System as 87-base-pair reads. From the authors' description of their analysis: A later analysis tallied around 82 million unique TCR beta chains across the approximately 670 repertoires, and around 12 million of those chains were shared by two or more donors. A nearest-neighbor algorithm error-corrected the raw reads and collapsed the reads into unique sequences, merging closely related sequences to remove PCR and sequencing errors. V, D and J gene segments were assigned by aligning CDR3 sequences to IMGT reference sequences. Each retained sequence needed at least a six-nucleotide match to both a V gene segment and a J gene segment. A rearrangement was called productive if the CDR3 had no stop codons and remained in frame with V and J, and every other rearrangement was called non-productive. CDR3 was defined by IMGT convention, running from the second conserved V-encoded cysteine to the conserved J-encoded phenylalanine. The earlier analysis of approximately 590 of the donors excluded any sequence lacking an unambiguous match to a single V gene segment. In an earlier analysis of several hundred of the donors, V segments were called functional above 56.7% productive rearrangements and were called segregating when the between-donor standard deviation exceeded 5%. A statistical classification framework was built for diagnosing cytomegalovirus status from the catalog of TCR beta chain sequences. A later analysis assigned V and J genes by comparing TCR nucleotide sequences with IMGT/GENE-DB human TR gene sequences. The TCRdist pipeline was used in a later analysis to assign CDR3 sequences and most-parsimonious VDJ recombination scenarios. In a later analysis, every TCR beta chain was defined by the combination of its CDR3 amino acid sequence and its V-gene family, and reads without a unique V-gene family were dropped. As a way to deal with suspected cross-contamination and a sequencing artifact, a later analysis dropped roughly 600 nucleotide sequences that were highly shared and had low generation probability. A later analysis calculated a clonal expansion index for each public chain from normalized within-repertoire ranks of inferred template counts. In a later analysis, generation probabilities were computed with a VDJ recombination model fitted to out-of-frame rearrangements, and the resulting probabilities were checked against IGoR. A later analysis scored TCR-TCR, TCR-HLA and TCR-CMV co-occurrence with hypergeometric tests, applying a repertoire-size bias correction to TCR pairs. To estimate false discovery rates, a later analysis permuted the HLA or CMV assignments 20 times. In a later analysis, co-occurring TCRs were grouped using DBSCAN, with TCRdist sequence similarity added in when clustering inside HLA-allele-positive subsets. Co-occurrence clustering excluded repertoires with fewer than 30,000 or more than 120,000 public chains, plus five with anomalous nucleotide sharing. TCRdb stores this immuneACCESS table with in-frame sequences only. Part of the clones is absent; in the studies checked, under half of the shortfall reflects unresolved V genes, and no reason is known for the rest. D and trimming were read from the DNA, whereas the V and J calls and clone size are those reported in that table. In all, the sample holds fewer than 200,000 clones, and nearly 80% of those were seen once. Of the sample, roughly 10% falls within the top ten clones.

Of note for this clone: Its binding antigen is unknown. No per-base quality is available; no much larger clone lies one base away.

The chain uses TRBV4-1 and TRBJ1-2; the D gene cannot be resolved reliably. Input material: PBMCs. This TCR was sampled from a man aged 18 to 29 in good health and CMV-seropositive. CDR3 sequence: CASSQRDLSYGYTF. The nucleotide sequence reads TGCGCCAGCAGCCAAAGAGACTTAAGCTATGGCTACACCTTC.